Listed below are T cell receptor beta chains from one sample, sequenced in a study of CD8 T cells in Susac syndrome. TCRdb analysed the immunoSEQ multiplex PCR reads with MiXCR anew, one entry per CDR3 protein. In the table there are roughly 150,000 distinct CDR3 sequences, 95% of which are singletons. Sequencing was performed on CD8+ T cells from PBMCs. The source of these receptors is a human donor with multiple sclerosis. Each CDR3 is given with its conserved first and last residue. Each record gives: V gene, D gene, clone size, J gene, CDR3 DNA, CDR3 protein. The D gene is left open where the match is weak. The size of a clone is reported for some rows only, either as once, few or many, or as a class for expanded clones.

>TRBV27|-|-|TRBJ1-2
TGTGCCAGCAGTCCAATCGACAGATCCTATGGCTACACCTTC
CASSPIDRSYGYTF
>TRBV29-1|-|-|TRBJ2-5
TGCAGCGTCAACAGGGAGACCCAGTACTTC
CSVNRETQYF
>TRBV11-3|TRBD1|-|TRBJ2-2
TGTGCCAGCAACGACAGGGGGACCGGGGAGCTGTTTTTT
CASNDRGTGELFF
>TRBV12-3/TRBV12-4|-|-|TRBJ2-2
TGTGCCAGCACCGAAACCGGGGAGCTGTTTTTT
CASTETGELFF
>TRBV30|TRBD1|-|TRBJ1-1
TGTGCCTGGAGTGTAGGGTCCGGACAGGACTTT
CAWSVGSGQDF
>TRBV27|-|few|TRBJ2-1
TGTGCCAGCAGTTTCGGGGGAGGAGGCAATGAGCAGTTCTTC
CASSFGGGGNEQFF
>TRBV28|-|-|TRBJ2-7
TGTGCCGCGCTTACATACTACGAGCAGTACTTC
CAALTYYEQYF
>TRBV5-1|TRBD2|-|TRBJ2-1
TGCGCCAGCAGCTTAGCCAGGGAGGGCCAGTTCTTC
CASSLAREGQFF
>TRBV3-1|-|-|TRBJ1-2
TGTGCCAGCAGCCAAGACTTAAGGGGAGAGGACTATGGCTACACCTTC
CASSQDLRGEDYGYTF
>TRBV7-8|-|-|TRBJ1-1
TGTGCCATTCTCCCAAGGGGGGGAACCGAAGCTTTCTTT
CAILPRGGTEAFF
>TRBV5-1|-|once|TRBJ1-1
TGCGCCAGCAGCATACGATCAAGTCGAGGGATGAACACTGAAGCTTTCTTT
CASSIRSSRGMNTEAFF
>TRBV27|-|-|TRBJ1-5
TGTGCCAGCAGTTTAAGCCAGGGCGGCTATAGCAATCAGCCCCAGCATTTT
CASSLSQGGYSNQPQHF
>TRBV12-3/TRBV12-4|-|-|TRBJ2-5
TGTGCCAGCAACTCGGGGGCTCTTCAAGAGACCCAGTACTTC
CASNSGALQETQYF
>TRBV12-3/TRBV12-4|-|-|TRBJ2-5
TGTGCCAGCAGTTTAGGGGAAGGCACACAAGAGACCCAGTACTTC
CASSLGEGTQETQYF
>TRBV11-3|-|-|TRBJ2-4
TGTGCCAGCAGCTTAGATAGTGGGTTCCAAAACATTCAGTACTTC
CASSLDSGFQNIQYF
>TRBV15|-|-|TRBJ2-7
TGTGCCACCAGCAGAGATTTGATCCACGAGCAGTACTTC
CATSRDLIHEQYF
>TRBV3-1|-|-|TRBJ2-5
TGTGCCAGCAGCCAAGATCGGTGGGGACGAGAGACCCAGTACTTC
CASSQDRWGRETQYF
>TRBV7-2|-|once|TRBJ2-4
TGTGCCAGCAGCCCGGTCAGGTTAGGTGCCAAAAACATTCAGTACTTC
CASSPVRLGAKNIQYF
>TRBV3-1|TRBD2|-|TRBJ2-5
TGTGCCAGCAGCCTCGCTAGCGGAGTAAGAGAGGAAGAGACCCAGTACTTC
CASSLASGVREEETQYF
>TRBV29-1|-|-|TRBJ1-1
TGCAGCGCCTTGGCCGGCGAAGCTTTCTTT
CSALAGEAFF
>TRBV4-1|TRBD1|-|TRBJ1-6
TGCGCCAGCAGCCACCGGGACAGTAATAATTCACCCCTCCACTTT
CASSHRDSNNSPLHF
>TRBV30|-|-|TRBJ2-3
TGTGCCTGGAGTCTGTCGGAGCCCGGGACGCAGTATTTT
CAWSLSEPGTQYF